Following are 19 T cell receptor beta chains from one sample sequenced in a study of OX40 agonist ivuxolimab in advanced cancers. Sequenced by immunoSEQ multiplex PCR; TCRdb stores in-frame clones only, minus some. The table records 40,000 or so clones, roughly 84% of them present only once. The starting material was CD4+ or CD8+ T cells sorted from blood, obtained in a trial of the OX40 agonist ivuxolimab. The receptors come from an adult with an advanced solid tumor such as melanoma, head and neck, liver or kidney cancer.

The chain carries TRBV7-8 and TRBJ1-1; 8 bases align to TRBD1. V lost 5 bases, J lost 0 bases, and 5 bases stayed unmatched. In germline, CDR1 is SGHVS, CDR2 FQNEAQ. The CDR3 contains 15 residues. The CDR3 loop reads CASSLRQGMNTEAFF. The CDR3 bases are TGTGCCAGCAGCCTCAGACAGGGGATGAACACTGAAGCTTTCTTT.

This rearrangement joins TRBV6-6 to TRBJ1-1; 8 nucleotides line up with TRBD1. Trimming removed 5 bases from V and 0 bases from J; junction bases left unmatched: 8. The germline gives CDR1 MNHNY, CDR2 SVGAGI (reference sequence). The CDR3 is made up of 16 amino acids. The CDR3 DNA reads TGTGCCAGCAGTCCTTTCCGGACAGGGTTGAACACTGAAGCTTTCTTT. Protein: CASSPFRTGLNTEAFF.

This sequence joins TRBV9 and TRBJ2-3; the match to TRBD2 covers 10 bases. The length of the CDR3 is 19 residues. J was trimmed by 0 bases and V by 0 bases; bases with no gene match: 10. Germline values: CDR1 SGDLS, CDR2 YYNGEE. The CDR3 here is CASSVVSSGGGSSTDTQYF. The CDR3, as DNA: TGTGCCAGCAGCGTAGTTTCTAGCGGGGGTGGCTCTAGCACAGATACGCAGTATTTT.

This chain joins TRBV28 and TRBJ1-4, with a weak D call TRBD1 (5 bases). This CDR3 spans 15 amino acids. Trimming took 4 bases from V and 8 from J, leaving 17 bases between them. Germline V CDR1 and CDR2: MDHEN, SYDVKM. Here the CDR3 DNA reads TGTGCCAGCAGTTCCCGGACGGGATGGGGGGAAAAACTGTTTTTT. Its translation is CASSSRTGWGEKLFF.

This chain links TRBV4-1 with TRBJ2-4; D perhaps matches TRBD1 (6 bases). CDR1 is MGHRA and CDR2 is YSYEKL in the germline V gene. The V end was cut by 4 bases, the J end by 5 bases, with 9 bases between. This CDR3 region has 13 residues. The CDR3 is CASSRAGENIQYF. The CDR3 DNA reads TGCGCCAGCAGCCGGGCAGGGGAAAACATTCAGTACTTC.

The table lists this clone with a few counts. The CDR3 DNA sequence: TGTGCCTGGAGTGTAGGATTCGGGAGGGGCTCCTACGAGCAGTACTTC. Translating gives CAWSVGFGRGSYEQYF. The chain is built from TRBV30 and TRBJ2-7; 8 nucleotides agree with TRBD2. Germline CDR1 reads GTSNPN; CDR2 reads SVGIG (reference sequence). The CDR3 sequence is 16 residues long. With 0 bases clipped from V and 0 bases from J, the junction kept 7 bases outside the gene matches.

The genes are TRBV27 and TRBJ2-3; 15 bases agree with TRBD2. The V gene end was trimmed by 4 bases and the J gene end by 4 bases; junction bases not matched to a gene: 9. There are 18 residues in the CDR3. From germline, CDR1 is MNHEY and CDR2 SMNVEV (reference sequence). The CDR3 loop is CASSSGTSGRFTADTQYF. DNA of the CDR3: TGTGCCAGCAGTTCTGGGACTAGCGGGAGGTTCACAGCAGATACGCAGTATTTT.

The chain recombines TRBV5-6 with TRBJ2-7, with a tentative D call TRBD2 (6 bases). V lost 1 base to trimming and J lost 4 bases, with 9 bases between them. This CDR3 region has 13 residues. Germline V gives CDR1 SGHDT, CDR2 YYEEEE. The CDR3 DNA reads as TGTGCCAGCAGCTTGCGGCTAGCGTACGAGCAGTACTTC. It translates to CASSLRLAYEQYF.

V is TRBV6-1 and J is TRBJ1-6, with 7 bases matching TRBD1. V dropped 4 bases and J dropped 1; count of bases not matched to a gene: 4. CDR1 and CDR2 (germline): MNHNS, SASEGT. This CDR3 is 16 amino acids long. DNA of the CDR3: TGTGCCAGCAGTGGGGACAGATGGTCCTATAATTCACCCCTCCACTTT. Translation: CASSGDRWSYNSPLHF.

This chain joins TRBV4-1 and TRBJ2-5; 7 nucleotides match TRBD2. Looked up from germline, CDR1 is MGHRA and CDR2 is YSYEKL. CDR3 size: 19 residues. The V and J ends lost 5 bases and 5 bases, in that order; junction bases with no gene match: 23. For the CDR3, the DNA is TGCGCCAGCAGCTCTAACACGGCAAGCGCGGGAGTCTTGGAGGAGACCCAGTACTTC. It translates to CASSSNTASAGVLEETQYF.

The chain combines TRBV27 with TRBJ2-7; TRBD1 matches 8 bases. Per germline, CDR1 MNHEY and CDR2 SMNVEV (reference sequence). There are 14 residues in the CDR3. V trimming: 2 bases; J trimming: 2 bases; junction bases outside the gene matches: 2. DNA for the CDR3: TGTGCCAGCAGTTTAGGGGGACAGGCCTACGAGCAGTACTTC. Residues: CASSLGGQAYEQYF.

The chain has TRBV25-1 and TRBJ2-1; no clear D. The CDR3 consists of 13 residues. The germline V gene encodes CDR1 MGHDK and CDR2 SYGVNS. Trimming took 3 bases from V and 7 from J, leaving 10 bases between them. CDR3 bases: TGTGCCAGCAGTGATCTACTGATGAATGAGCAGTTCTTC. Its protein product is CASSDLLMNEQFF.

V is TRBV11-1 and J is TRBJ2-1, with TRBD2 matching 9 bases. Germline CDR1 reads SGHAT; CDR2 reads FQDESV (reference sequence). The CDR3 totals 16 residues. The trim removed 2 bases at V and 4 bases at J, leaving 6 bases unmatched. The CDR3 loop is CASSLLPGLAYNEQFF. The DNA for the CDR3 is TGTGCCAGCAGCTTACTTCCAGGACTAGCGTACAATGAGCAGTTCTTC.

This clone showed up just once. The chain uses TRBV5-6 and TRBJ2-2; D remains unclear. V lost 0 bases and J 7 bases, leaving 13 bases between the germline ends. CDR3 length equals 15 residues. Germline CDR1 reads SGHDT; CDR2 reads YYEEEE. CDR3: CASSLGGPVGGELFF. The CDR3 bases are TGTGCCAGCAGCTTGGGCGGCCCCGTCGGCGGGGAGCTGTTTTTT. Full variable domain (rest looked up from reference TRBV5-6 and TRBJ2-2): DAGVTQSPTHLIKTRGQQVTLRCSPKSGHDTVSWYQQALGQGPQFIFQYYEEEERQRGNFPDRFSGHQFPNYSSELNVNALLLGDSALYLCASSLGGPVGGELFFGEGSRLTVL.

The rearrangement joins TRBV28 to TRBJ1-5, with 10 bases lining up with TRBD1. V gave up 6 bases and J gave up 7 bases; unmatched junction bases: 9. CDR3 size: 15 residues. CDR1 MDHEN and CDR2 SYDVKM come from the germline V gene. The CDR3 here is CASSSPGQGTQPQHF. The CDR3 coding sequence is TGTGCCAGCAGCAGCCCGGGACAGGGGACACAGCCCCAGCATTTT.

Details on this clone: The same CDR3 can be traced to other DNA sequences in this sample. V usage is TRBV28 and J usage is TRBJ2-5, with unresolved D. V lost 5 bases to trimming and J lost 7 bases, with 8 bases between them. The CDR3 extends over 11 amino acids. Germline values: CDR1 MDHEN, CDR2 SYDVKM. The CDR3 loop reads CASSPLGTQYF. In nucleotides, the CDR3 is TGTGCCAGCAGTCCTCTAGGGACCCAGTACTTC.

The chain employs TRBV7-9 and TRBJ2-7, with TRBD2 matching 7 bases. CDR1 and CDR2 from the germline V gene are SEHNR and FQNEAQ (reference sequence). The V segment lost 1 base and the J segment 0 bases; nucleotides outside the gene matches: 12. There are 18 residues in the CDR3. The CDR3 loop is CASSLGWGQGLLSYEQYF. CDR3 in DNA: TGTGCCAGCAGCTTAGGATGGGGCCAGGGACTACTCTCCTACGAGCAGTACTTC.

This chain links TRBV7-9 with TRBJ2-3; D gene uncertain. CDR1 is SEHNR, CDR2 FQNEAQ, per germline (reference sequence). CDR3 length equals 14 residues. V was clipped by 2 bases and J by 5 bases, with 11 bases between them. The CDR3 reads CASSLPIGGDTQYF. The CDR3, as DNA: TGTGCCAGCAGCTTACCCATAGGTGGAGATACGCAGTATTTT.

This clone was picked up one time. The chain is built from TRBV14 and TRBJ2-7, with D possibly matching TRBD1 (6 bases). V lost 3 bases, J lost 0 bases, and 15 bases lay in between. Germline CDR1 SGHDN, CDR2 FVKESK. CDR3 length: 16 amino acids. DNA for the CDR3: TGTGCCAGCAGCCACATCCAGGGGTCCTCCTCCTACGAGCAGTACTTC. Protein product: CASSHIQGSSSYEQYF.